Shown below are 18 T cell receptor beta chains from a single sample sequenced in a study of T cells in Graves' hyperthyroidism and ophthalmopathy. It was RNA transcripts that yielded the amplified TCR beta CDR3 regions. TCR CDR3 regions were first amplified by RT-PCR with HTBI primers. TCRdb called the multiplex PCR reads again in MiXCR, with one record for every CDR3 protein. This repertoire shows around 600,000 distinct CDR3 sequences, about 14% found once; its top ten account for approximately 12%. Material: blood. These TCRs come from a woman in her forties or fifties with Graves' ophthalmopathy.

The sample holds a few counts of this clonotype. A much larger clone lies a single base off, so this may be a read error. The chain employs TRBV7-9 and TRBJ2-7, with D possibly matching TRBD1 (5 bases). CDR3 length: 14 residues. Germline V gene sequence: CDR1 SEHNR, CDR2 FQNEAQ (reference sequence). The CDR3 bases are TGTGCCAGCAGCTTATTAGGTGACAGTTACGGGCAGTACTTC. This codes for CASSLLGDSYGQYF.

This clonotype has a count of ten or more. The chain combines TRBV6-2 or TRBV6-3 with TRBJ2-1; D possibly corresponds to TRBD2 (6 bases). This CDR3 is 18 amino acids long. The V and J ends lost 1 base and 12 bases respectively, with 28 bases between them. CDR1 and CDR2 from the germline V gene are MNHEY and SVGEGT. The CDR3 region is CASSYFASVTGENEWQFF. CDR3 DNA sequence: TGTGCCAGCAGTTACTTCGCTAGCGTGACGGGTGAAAATGAGTGGCAGTTCTTC.

Notes on this clonotype: A much larger clonotype is one base distant, so this may be a read error. The rearrangement uses TRBV20-1 and TRBJ2-5; D is perhaps TRBD2 (6 bases). Germline values: CDR1 DFQATT, CDR2 SNEGSKA (reference sequence). The CDR3 sequence is 13 residues long. The V gene lost 1 base and the J gene lost 4 bases, with 10 bases spanning the gap. CDR3 DNA: TGCAGTGCTAGAGTGGGGGGATCAGAGACCCAGTACTTC. It encodes CSARVGGSETQYF.

The CDR3 sequence: CASSIVPSSYNEQFF. CDR3 DNA: TGCGCCAGCAGCATAGTCCCCTCCTCCTACAATGAGCAGTTCTTC. V is TRBV5-1 and J is TRBJ2-1; D unclear. This CDR3 region has 15 residues. The V end lost 4 bases, the J end lost 0 bases, and 11 bases lay between the germline ends. Germline loops: CDR1 SGHRS, CDR2 YFSETQ.

This clonotype appeared a few times. The genes are TRBV20-1 and TRBJ1-6; D ambiguous. Looked up from germline, CDR1 is DFQATT and CDR2 is SNEGSKA (reference sequence). V was cut by 6 bases and J by 5 bases, with 5 bases left in between. The CDR3 covers 11 residues. Written as DNA, the CDR3 is TGCAGTGCGGAAAATAATTCACCCCTCCACTTT. Residues: CSAENNSPLHF.

The rearrangement joins TRBV9 to TRBJ1-1, with TRBD1 as a possible D gene (6 bases). Germline CDR1 and CDR2: SGDLS and YYNGEE. Trimming removed 4 bases at V and 0 bases at J, with 13 bases between. The CDR3 has 15 residues. CDR3 protein: CASSPAGGLNTEAFF. DNA for the CDR3: TGTGCCAGCAGCCCGGCGGGGGGCTTGAACACTGAAGCTTTCTTT.

This clonotype occurred a few times. This sequence may be a read error, since a much larger clone differs from it by one base. This sequence joins TRBV11-2 and TRBJ1-1; D gene uncertain. The CDR3 runs 13 residues. Germline V gene sequence: CDR1 SGHAT, CDR2 FQNNGV. The CDR3 here is CGSLGAGLTEAFF. Here the CDR3 DNA reads TGTGGCAGCTTAGGTGCCGGGCTCACTGAAGCTTTCTTT. Filled out from reference TRBV11-2 and TRBJ1-1, the complete variable domain reads EAGVAQSPRYKIIEKRQSVAFWCNPISGHATLYWYQQILGQGPKLLIQFQNNGVVDDSQLPKDRFSAERLKGVDSTLKIQPAKLEDSAVYLCGSLGAGLTEAFFGQGTRLTVV.

This clonotype was observed at least ten times. The V gene is TRBV28, the J gene TRBJ2-7, with TRBD1 identical over 9 bases. From germline, CDR1 is MDHEN and CDR2 SYDVKM. V shed 5 bases and J 3 bases; nucleotides not matched to a gene: 5. The CDR3 spans 14 residues. The CDR3 coding sequence is TGTGCCAGCAGTATTGGGGACAGGGACTACGAGCAGTACTTC. This translates into CASSIGDRDYEQYF.

The chain couples TRBV29-1 to TRBJ2-7, with D perhaps matching TRBD2 (5 bases). From germline, CDR1 is SQVTM and CDR2 ANQGSEA. The CDR3 contains 15 residues. Deletions cut 6 bases from V and 2 bases from J, with 20 bases between. The CDR3 reads CSVEPIARGPYEQYF. CDR3 in DNA: TGCAGCGTGGAACCTATAGCGAGAGGCCCCTACGAGCAGTACTTC.

V gene TRBV29-1 combines with J gene TRBJ2-1; TRBD2 aligns across 7 bases. The CDR3 totals 13 residues. V dropped 7 bases and J dropped 9; count of bases not matched to a gene: 12. Per the germline V gene, CDR1 is SQVTM and CDR2 is ANQGSEA. CDR3 nucleotide sequence: TGCAGCGCCTCGTGGCGGGAGTTGGGTGAGCAGTTCTTC. It codes for CSASWRELGEQFF.

This clonotype was seen repeatedly, ten times or more. V gene TRBV2 combines with J gene TRBJ2-4, with D perhaps being TRBD1 or TRBD2 (6 bases each). Germline V gene data show CDR1 as SNHLY and CDR2 as FYNNEI. This CDR3 has 12 amino acids. Trimming stripped 10 bases from V and 6 bases from J, with 13 bases between. The CDR3 DNA reads as TGTGCCATCCAAGGGGGAGGAAACATTCAGTACTTC. It yields the protein CAIQGGGNIQYF.

This clonotype showed up many times. The rearrangement uses TRBV6-1 and TRBJ2-5, with 11 bases fitting TRBD1. This CDR3 region has 15 residues. Germline trimming cut 5 bases from V and 4 bases from J; bases unmatched to any gene: 6. CDR1 is MNHNS and CDR2 is SASEGT in the germline V gene. CDR3 residues: CASSTPGQGGETQYF. The CDR3 nucleotides read TGTGCCAGCAGTACCCCGGGACAGGGGGGAGAGACCCAGTACTTC.

This clonotype has just a few counts. The chain joins TRBV6-1 to TRBJ1-5; D perhaps matches TRBD1 (5 bases). Germline V lookup: CDR1 MNHNS, CDR2 SASEGT. The CDR3 spans 14 residues. V lost 11 bases and J 4 bases, leaving 18 bases between the germline ends. CDR3 sequence reads: CAGGVAARNQPQHF. CDR3 sequence (DNA): TGTGCCGGGGGAGTGGCGGCGCGGAATCAGCCCCAGCATTTT.

This clonotype showed up many times. The chain couples TRBV9 to TRBJ2-2; D is ambiguous. V was trimmed by 3 bases and J by 5 bases, leaving 11 bases between them. CDR3 size: 14 residues. Germline loops: CDR1 SGDLS, CDR2 YYNGEE. The CDR3 DNA is TGTGCCAGCAGCGGCCTAGTATGGACCGGGGAGCTGTTTTTT. Encoded protein: CASSGLVWTGELFF.

This clonotype appeared a few times. This chain joins TRBV27 and TRBJ2-5, with D possibly TRBD1 on 5 matching bases. V dropped 2 bases and J dropped 4 bases, with 11 bases sitting between them. Germline assignment: CDR1 MNHEY and CDR2 SMNVEV (reference sequence). This CDR3 region has 14 residues. The CDR3 spells CASSLGARVETQYF. The CDR3, as DNA: TGTGCCAGCAGTTTAGGGGCCCGGGTAGAGACCCAGTACTTC.

At least ten counts were recorded for this clonotype. The chain couples TRBV20-1 to TRBJ2-7; D possibly corresponds to TRBD1 (6 bases). V was clipped by 0 bases and J by 3 bases, with 12 bases between them. Germline V gene data show CDR1 as DFQATT and CDR2 as SNEGSKA (reference sequence). The CDR3 has 14 amino acids. CDR3 coding DNA: TGCAGTGCTAGAGAAGTTGGACAGTACTACGAGCAGTACTTC. This codes for CSAREVGQYYEQYF.

The genes are TRBV5-1 and TRBJ2-3, with 10 bases that match TRBD2. Looked up from germline, CDR1 is SGHRS and CDR2 is YFSETQ. The CDR3 runs to 17 residues. J lost 2 bases, V lost 0 bases, and 6 bases had no gene match. CDR3 bases: TGCGCCAGCAGCTTGGGGGTAGCGGGAGGCTCCACAGATACGCAGTATTTT. Translated: CASSLGVAGGSTDTQYF.

This clonotype was counted many times. This chain joins TRBV11-2 and TRBJ2-1; TRBD2 might be the D (5 bases). V lost 6 bases, J lost 8 bases, and 17 bases lay in between. CDR1 is SGHAT and CDR2 is FQNNGV in the germline V gene. The CDR3 loop spans 14 amino acids. This chain's CDR3 is CASSPNPGWDEQFF. The CDR3 coding sequence is TGTGCCAGCAGTCCAAATCCGGGATGGGATGAGCAGTTCTTC. Combining the CDR3 with reference TRBV11-2 and TRBJ2-1 gives the whole variable domain EAGVAQSPRYKIIEKRQSVAFWCNPISGHATLYWYQQILGQGPKLLIQFQNNGVVDDSQLPKDRFSAERLKGVDSTLKIQPAKLEDSAVYLCASSPNPGWDEQFFGPGTRLTVL.